The present T cell receptor beta chain was sequenced within a study of cytomegalovirus exposure and HLA in healthy donors. Study results and limitations: Both high specificity and high sensitivity reportedly marked the classifier's diagnosis of cytomegalovirus status. Subsequent analysis of the approximately 110 validation repertoires found a tendency for first-cohort TCR clusters to co-occur. In vitro, a few CMV-associated chains proved specific for CMV antigens.

Comments on this clone: Its target is unknown.

The CDR3 has 12 residues. The V gene lost 7 bases and the J gene lost 6 bases, with 11 bases spanning the gap. CDR1 is MGHDK and CDR2 is SYGVNS in the germline V gene. Repertoires were generated with immunoSEQ multiplex PCR, while TCRdb's copy carries only in-frame clones and drops some. The sample has fewer than 95,000 clones, less than 90% seen once; the top ten hold about 12%. The source material was PBMCs. This sequence was found in a woman aged 18-35 years in good health and CMV-seropositive. V gene TRBV25-1 combines with J gene TRBJ2-3, with a possible D match to TRBD1 (6 bases). The CDR3 DNA follows: TGTGCCAGCACTCTGGGGGCGGATACGCAGTATTTT. As protein: CASTLGADTQYF.